This TCR beta chain stems from a study of spatial heterogeneity in lung cancer. Study-wide background: Where they were available, follow-up PBMC samples were sequenced, at a median of about 22 months after resection.

Time point indicated: blood at routine non-recurrence follow-up after resection. Unsorted whole RNA from tumor, nontumor lung or frozen PBMC underwent sequencing. TCR cDNA molecules each carried a unique molecular identifier. TCRdb analysed the 5' RACE reads with MiXCR anew, one entry per CDR3 protein. The sample has around 120,000 distinct CDR3 sequences, over 9% seen once; the top ten hold 15% to 20%. Germline CDR1 is SGHAT and CDR2 is FQNNGV. With 3 bases removed from V and 2 bases from J, the gap between germline ends came to 14 bases. The CDR3 runs 16 residues. This clonotype was detected many times.

The starting material was PBMCs, obtained at follow-up. The TCR comes from a male donor with early-stage non-small cell lung cancer. V usage is TRBV11-2 and J usage is TRBJ2-1, with TRBD1 as a possible D gene (6 bases). In DNA form, the CDR3 reads TGTGCCAGCAGCTTCGAGCACAGGGAACCCTACAATGAGCAGTTCTTC. Amino acids: CASSFEHREPYNEQFF. Complete variable domain (other parts from reference TRBV11-2 and TRBJ2-1): EAGVAQSPRYKIIEKRQSVAFWCNPISGHATLYWYQQILGQGPKLLIQFQNNGVVDDSQLPKDRFSAERLKGVDSTLKIQPAKLEDSAVYLCASSFEHREPYNEQFFGPGTRLTVL.